The rows below give T cell receptor beta chains drawn from one sample of a study of T cells after yellow fever vaccination. TCRdb called the 5' RACE reads again in MiXCR, with one record for every CDR3 protein. The sample carries about 320,000 distinct CDR3 sequences, over 3.5% recorded once. Sequenced here: PBMCs, sampled 15 days after the yellow fever booster vaccination. The receptors here all came from a man younger than 30 who received the YFV17D yellow fever vaccine. Each CDR3 is given with its conserved first and last residue. The D gene is left open where the match is weak. Size values are once, few and many counts, or a class for expanded clones, and some rows have none.

size: NA
D: NA
V: TRBV12-3/TRBV12-4
J: TRBJ2-3
CDR3: CASRDKTSTDTQYF
DNA: TGTGCCAGCAGGGACAAAACTAGCACAGATACGCAGTATTTT

size: NA
D: NA
V: TRBV16
J: TRBJ1-5
CDR3: CASSQLPGQGQPQHF
DNA: TGTGCCAGCAGCCAATTGCCAGGGCAGGGGCAGCCCCAGCATTTT

size: many
D: NA
V: TRBV7-8
J: TRBJ2-2
CDR3: CASSQRQNTGELFF
DNA: TGTGCCAGCAGCCAAAGACAGAACACCGGGGAGCTGTTTTTT

size: few
D: NA
V: TRBV14
J: TRBJ1-3
CDR3: CASSQFRGNTIYF
DNA: TGTGCCAGCAGCCAATTTAGAGGAAACACCATATATTTT

size: NA
D: TRBD1
V: TRBV9
J: TRBJ1-2
CDR3: CASSVLDRGRSSYGYTF
DNA: TGTGCCAGCAGCGTATTGGACAGGGGGCGTTCTTCCTATGGCTACACCTTC

size: many
D: TRBD2
V: TRBV12-3/TRBV12-4
J: TRBJ2-7
CDR3: CASLRGGSYEQYF
DNA: TGTGCCAGCCTGCGGGGGGGGAGCTACGAGCAGTACTTC

size: many
D: NA
V: TRBV4-2
J: TRBJ1-2
CDR3: CASSQGGRLGYGYTF
DNA: TGTGCCAGCAGCCAAGGGGGCAGGCTTGGCTATGGCTACACCTTC

size: many
D: NA
V: TRBV20-1
J: TRBJ2-3
CDR3: CSARPGAGGGDTQYF
DNA: TGCAGTGCCCGACCCGGGGCAGGGGGAGGTGATACGCAGTATTTT

size: many
D: NA
V: TRBV5-1
J: TRBJ2-7
CDR3: CASSFRGAHEQYF
DNA: TGCGCCAGCAGCTTCCGGGGGGCCCACGAGCAGTACTTC

size: NA
D: NA
V: TRBV30
J: TRBJ2-1
CDR3: CAWRWGGRNEQFF
DNA: TGTGCCTGGCGGTGGGGGGGCCGAAATGAGCAGTTCTTC

size: NA
D: TRBD2
V: TRBV2
J: TRBJ2-3
CDR3: CASARGSGSTSTDTQYF
DNA: TGTGCCAGCGCAAGGGGTAGCGGGAGCACAAGCACAGATACGCAGTATTTT

size: NA
D: TRBD2
V: TRBV11-2
J: TRBJ2-1
CDR3: CASSLEGLAELGEQFF
DNA: TGTGCCAGCAGCTTAGAGGGACTAGCGGAGCTCGGGGAGCAGTTCTTC

size: NA
D: NA
V: TRBV25-1
J: TRBJ2-1
CDR3: CASSGLGGPPGYEQFF
DNA: TGTGCCAGCAGTGGTCTGGGTGGACCCCCGGGGTATGAGCAGTTCTTC

size: NA
D: NA
V: TRBV5-1
J: TRBJ1-1
CDR3: CASSLMDPNTEAFF
DNA: TGCGCCAGCAGCTTGATGGACCCGAACACTGAAGCTTTCTTT

size: many
D: NA
V: TRBV7-6
J: TRBJ2-3
CDR3: CASSFRDNTDTQYF
DNA: TGTGCCAGCAGCTTTAGGGACAACACAGATACGCAGTATTTT

size: many
D: TRBD1
V: TRBV4-3
J: TRBJ1-4
CDR3: CASSHLGQGDEKLFF
DNA: TGCGCCAGCAGCCACCTGGGACAGGGAGATGAAAAACTGTTTTTT

size: NA
D: TRBD2
V: TRBV15
J: TRBJ2-7
CDR3: CATSRGRERGYEQYF
DNA: TGTGCCACCAGCAGAGGCAGGGAGCGGGGATACGAGCAGTACTTC

size: NA
D: NA
V: TRBV10-3
J: TRBJ1-3
CDR3: CAISDPTGPGNTIYF
DNA: TGTGCCATCAGTGACCCGACGGGTCCTGGAAACACCATATATTTT

size: NA
D: NA
V: TRBV27
J: TRBJ1-1
CDR3: CASSSGLRGNTEAFF
DNA: TGTGCCAGCAGTTCAGGGCTGAGAGGGAACACTGAAGCTTTCTTT

size: NA
D: NA
V: TRBV27
J: TRBJ2-7
CDR3: CASSLFAGGSSYEQYF
DNA: TGTGCCAGCAGTTTATTTGCCGGGGGAAGCTCCTACGAGCAGTACTTC

size: many
D: NA
V: TRBV7-3
J: TRBJ2-7
CDR3: CASSLEPTYEQYF
DNA: TGTGCCAGCAGCTTAGAACCCACCTACGAGCAGTACTTC

size: many
D: NA
V: TRBV5-1
J: TRBJ2-1
CDR3: CASSLATRGNEQFF
DNA: TGCGCCAGCAGCTTGGCAACCAGGGGAAATGAGCAGTTCTTC

size: few
D: NA
V: TRBV20-1
J: TRBJ1-1
CDR3: CSARGQGEDEAFF
DNA: TGCAGTGCTAGAGGCCAAGGAGAAGATGAAGCTTTCTTT

size: NA
D: NA
V: TRBV6-2/TRBV6-3
J: TRBJ2-1
CDR3: CASSYEGTAIDEQFF
DNA: TGTGCCAGCAGTTACGAAGGGACGGCCATCGATGAGCAGTTCTTC

size: many
D: TRBD2
V: TRBV6-6
J: TRBJ2-1
CDR3: CASSYSSWRGVYNEQFF
DNA: TGTGCCAGCAGTTACTCGAGTTGGCGGGGGGTCTACAATGAGCAGTTCTTC

size: many
D: NA
V: TRBV4-3
J: TRBJ1-2
CDR3: CASSPARGNALYGYTF
DNA: TGCGCCAGCAGCCCAGCGAGGGGAAATGCCCTCTATGGCTACACCTTC

size: many
D: NA
V: TRBV20-1
J: TRBJ1-6
CDR3: CSALGEWSSYNSPLHF
DNA: TGCAGTGCTCTCGGGGAGTGGAGCTCCTATAATTCACCCCTCCACTTT

size: many
D: NA
V: TRBV10-3
J: TRBJ2-3
CDR3: CAISLPDSRDTQYF
DNA: TGTGCCATCAGCCTTCCCGACAGTAGAGATACGCAGTATTTT

size: many
D: TRBD1
V: TRBV5-1
J: TRBJ2-7
CDR3: CASSNRGPPEQYF
DNA: TGCGCCAGCAGCAACAGGGGGCCCCCGGAGCAGTACTTC

size: NA
D: NA
V: TRBV7-9
J: TRBJ1-1
CDR3: CASSLGEMNTEAFF
DNA: TGTGCCAGCAGCTTAGGGGAGATGAACACTGAAGCTTTCTTT

size: few
D: NA
V: TRBV20-1
J: TRBJ1-2
CDR3: CSASLGLDYGYTF
DNA: TGCAGTGCTAGCCTAGGGTTGGACTATGGCTACACCTTC

size: NA
D: NA
V: TRBV4-1
J: TRBJ2-3
CDR3: CASSQETGHTDTQYF
DNA: TGCGCCAGCAGCCAAGAAACAGGGCACACAGATACGCAGTATTTT

size: NA
D: NA
V: TRBV7-9
J: TRBJ2-3
CDR3: CASSLGGPGTQYF
DNA: TGTGCCAGCAGCTTGGGGGGGCCCGGTACGCAGTATTTT

size: NA
D: TRBD1
V: TRBV18
J: TRBJ2-3
CDR3: CASSPRQGAADTLYF
DNA: TGTGCCAGCTCACCGCGACAGGGGGCGGCTGATACGCTGTATTTT

size: NA
D: TRBD1
V: TRBV4-2
J: TRBJ1-4
CDR3: CASSQDRGFNEKLFF
DNA: TGTGCCAGCAGCCAGGACAGGGGGTTTAATGAAAAACTGTTTTTT

size: NA
D: TRBD2
V: TRBV12-3/TRBV12-4
J: TRBJ2-1
CDR3: CASSQLAGGSGSYNEQFF
DNA: TGTGCCAGCAGTCAACTAGCGGGGGGTTCGGGCTCCTACAATGAGCAGTTCTTC

size: many
D: NA
V: TRBV7-8
J: TRBJ1-6
CDR3: CASSTTTRDSTYNSPLHF
DNA: TGTGCCAGCAGCACAACTACCCGGGACTCCACCTATAATTCACCCCTCCACTTT

size: many
D: NA
V: TRBV20-1
J: TRBJ2-3
CDR3: CSANPQSARRGSQYF
DNA: TGCAGTGCTAATCCGCAATCGGCTCGACGGGGTTCGCAGTATTTT

size: many
D: NA
V: TRBV5-1
J: TRBJ2-7
CDR3: CATIMGAGYYEQYF
DNA: TGCGCCACCATAATGGGTGCGGGGTACTACGAGCAGTACTTC

size: many
D: TRBD1
V: TRBV27
J: TRBJ1-2
CDR3: CASSQTGDGYTF
DNA: TGTGCCAGCAGTCAGACAGGGGATGGCTACACCTTC

size: many
D: NA
V: TRBV12-3/TRBV12-4
J: TRBJ1-2
CDR3: CASSTNPGSSYYGYTF
DNA: TGTGCCAGCAGCACGAATCCAGGTTCTTCGTACTATGGCTACACCTTC

size: few
D: NA
V: TRBV4-3
J: TRBJ1-6
CDR3: CASSQGQARRGFNSPLHF
DNA: TGCGCCAGCAGCCAAGGGCAGGCGAGACGAGGTTTTAATTCACCCCTCCACTTT

size: many
D: NA
V: TRBV5-1
J: TRBJ2-1
CDR3: CASDLGGEYNEQFF
DNA: TGCGCCAGCGACTTAGGGGGGGAGTACAATGAGCAGTTCTTC

size: NA
D: NA
V: TRBV19
J: TRBJ2-7
CDR3: CASSTQDSIEQYF
DNA: TGTGCCAGTAGTACTCAGGACAGCATCGAGCAGTACTTC

size: few
D: TRBD1
V: TRBV6-1
J: TRBJ1-5
CDR3: CASSVSTGGNQPQHF
DNA: TGTGCCAGCAGTGTTTCGACAGGGGGCAATCAGCCCCAGCATTTT

size: few
D: NA
V: TRBV7-9
J: TRBJ1-1
CDR3: CASSYPTLGLKDTEAFF
DNA: TGTGCCAGCAGCTATCCGACCTTAGGGTTAAAGGACACTGAAGCTTTCTTT

size: many
D: NA
V: TRBV6-1
J: TRBJ1-2
CDR3: CASRAGRQEFHGYTF
DNA: TGTGCCAGCAGAGCGGGGCGCCAGGAGTTTCATGGCTACACCTTC

size: NA
D: TRBD2
V: TRBV3-1
J: TRBJ2-1
CDR3: CASSVNSGGYNEQFF
DNA: TGTGCCAGCAGCGTCAATAGCGGGGGCTACAATGAGCAGTTCTTC

size: many
D: NA
V: TRBV7-2
J: TRBJ2-2
CDR3: CASSPHPTGELFF
DNA: TGTGCCAGCAGCCCCCACCCAACCGGGGAGCTGTTTTTT

size: NA
D: TRBD1
V: TRBV12-3/TRBV12-4
J: TRBJ2-3
CDR3: CASSPGQGVNTQYF
DNA: TGTGCCAGCAGTCCTGGACAGGGAGTCAATACGCAGTATTTT

size: few
D: NA
V: TRBV4-3
J: TRBJ2-3
CDR3: CASGVDLDSIDTQYF
DNA: TGCGCCAGCGGGGTAGACCTGGATTCGATTGATACGCAGTATTTT

size: few
D: NA
V: TRBV5-6
J: TRBJ1-5
CDR3: CASSATGNQPQHF
DNA: TGTGCCAGCAGCGCTACAGGGAATCAGCCCCAGCATTTT

size: NA
D: NA
V: TRBV6-1
J: TRBJ2-1
CDR3: CASSPDRTYNEQFF
DNA: TGTGCCAGCAGTCCCGACAGAACCTACAATGAGCAGTTCTTC

size: NA
D: NA
V: TRBV10-3
J: TRBJ1-6
CDR3: CAISERADLHSYNSPLHF
DNA: TGTGCCATCAGTGAGAGGGCGGACTTGCACTCCTATAATTCACCCCTCCACTTT

size: NA
D: NA
V: TRBV4-2
J: TRBJ2-5
CDR3: CASSQTSHDETQYF
DNA: TGTGCCAGCAGCCAAACTAGCCATGATGAGACCCAGTACTTC